The present entry profiles one TCR beta chain with its context. Its antigen remains unknown. Sorted-subset replicate PCRs used roughly 210 ng of genomic DNA. This amount corresponded to about 30,000 T cell genomes. The repertoire was sequenced with immunoSEQ multiplex PCR; TCRdb's copy has only in-frame clones and lacks some. The table records approximately 1,500,000 clones, about 98% of them present only once. These data come from a study of shared clonotypes between healthy human individuals. Study outcomes and limitations: In this cohort, only blood was sampled, and tissue repertoires likely differ.

HIV-negative, healthy adults without recent acute infections or vaccinations were the donors. Nashville, Tennessee was home to all donors, who were Caucasian adults. After removal of 8 bases from V and 7 bases from J, the junction contained 6 bases not matched to a gene. This CDR3 has 13 amino acids. Per germline, CDR1 SNHLY and CDR2 FYNNEI. Sequenced material: naive CD4+ T cells sorted from blood. Subset denoted: CD45RA+ positively selected. The origin of this receptor is a man younger than 40 in good health. The rearrangement joins TRBV2 to TRBJ2-1; 9 bases fit TRBD2. CDR3 loop: CASLTSGRNEQFF. DNA for the CDR3: TGTGCCAGCTTAACTAGCGGGCGAAATGAGCAGTTCTTC. Together with reference TRBV2 and TRBJ2-1, the CDR3 gives the full variable domain: EPEVTQTPSHQVTQMGQEVILRCVPISNHLYFYWYRQILGQKVEFLVSFYNNEISEKSEIFDDQFSVERPDGSNFTLKIRSTKLEDSAMYFCASLTSGRNEQFFGPGTRLTVL.